A selection of T cell receptor beta chains follows, all from one sample in a study of blood T cell repertoires in COVID-19. Generated by immunoSEQ multiplex PCR, the TCRdb table keeps only in-frame clones and is missing some. The data contain roughly 200,000 clones, around 80% of them singletons. The specimen sequenced was peripheral blood. The receptors stem from a man aged 45-60 years who had recovered from COVID-19. Each CDR3 is given with its conserved first and last residue. The order of the fields is D gene, V gene, J gene, clone size, CDR3 protein, CDR3 DNA. D genes are given only for firm matches. Clone size, where shown, is once, few, many, or a class for clones that have expanded.

D: TRBD1; V: TRBV27; J: TRBJ1-6; size: -; CDR3: CASSLGQGFSPLHF; DNA: TGTGCCAGCAGTTTAGGACAGGGGTTTTCACCCCTCCACTTT
D: TRBD2; V: TRBV15; J: TRBJ2-7; size: -; CDR3: CATSRDYTSGRDEQYF; DNA: TGTGCCACCAGCAGGGATTATACTAGCGGGAGGGACGAGCAGTACTTC
D: TRBD2; V: TRBV3-1/TRBV3-2; J: TRBJ2-5; size: -; CDR3: CASSFGTSGRETQYF; DNA: TGTGCCAGCAGCTTTGGGACTAGTGGGAGGGAGACCCAGTACTTC
D: TRBD2; V: TRBV3-1/TRBV3-2; J: TRBJ2-3; size: -; CDR3: CASSQVYGTSRYTQYF; DNA: TGTGCCAGCAGCCAAGTATACGGGACTAGCCGATATACGCAGTATTTT
D: TRBD2; V: TRBV19; J: TRBJ2-1; size: -; CDR3: CASSQPGLAGGVEQFF; DNA: TGTGCCAGTAGCCAACCCGGCCTAGCGGGAGGGGTTGAGCAGTTCTTC
D: -; V: TRBV15; J: TRBJ1-4; size: -; CDR3: CATSLPGTTHEKLFF; DNA: TGTGCCACCAGCCTACCCGGGACAACCCATGAAAAACTGTTTTTT
D: -; V: TRBV6-6; J: TRBJ1-5; size: many; CDR3: CASSQGPNQPQHF; DNA: TGTGCCAGCAGTCAGGGGCCCAATCAGCCCCAGCATTTT
D: TRBD2; V: TRBV7-3; J: TRBJ2-7; size: -; CDR3: CASSPGTSGYEQYF; DNA: TGTGCCAGCAGCCCGGGGACTAGCGGCTACGAGCAGTACTTC
D: -; V: TRBV20-1; J: TRBJ2-1; size: -; CDR3: CSASSPGVYNEQFF; DNA: TGCAGTGCTAGTTCTCCAGGGGTGTACAATGAGCAGTTCTTC
D: -; V: TRBV9; J: TRBJ1-2; size: few; CDR3: CASSVGARTEDYGYTF; DNA: TGTGCCAGCAGCGTGGGAGCAAGGACCGAGGACTATGGCTACACCTTC
D: -; V: TRBV2; J: TRBJ2-7; size: few; CDR3: CASSEFSGAGSEQYF; DNA: TGTGCCAGCAGTGAATTCTCCGGGGCGGGGTCCGAGCAGTACTTC
D: -; V: TRBV7-3; J: TRBJ1-1; size: -; CDR3: CASSLEGMGTEAFF; DNA: TGTGCCAGCAGCTTAGAGGGCATGGGCACTGAAGCTTTCTTT
D: -; V: TRBV6-2/TRBV6-3; J: TRBJ1-2; size: -; CDR3: CASSDPAESFANYGYTF; DNA: TGTGCCAGCAGTGACCCAGCGGAAAGTTTCGCTAACTATGGCTACACCTTC
D: -; V: TRBV19; J: TRBJ1-2; size: -; CDR3: CASSIDRAAAGGYTF; DNA: TGTGCCAGTAGTATAGATCGTGCGGCGGCGGGGGGCTACACCTTC
D: TRBD1; V: TRBV18; J: TRBJ2-7; size: -; CDR3: CASSTGTAIYEQYF; DNA: TGTGCCAGCTCAACCGGGACAGCTATTTACGAGCAGTACTTC
D: TRBD1; V: TRBV5-1; J: TRBJ1-2; size: -; CDR3: CASSLGTGANYGYTF; DNA: TGCGCCAGCAGCTTGGGAACAGGGGCCAACTATGGCTACACCTTC
D: TRBD2; V: TRBV29-1; J: TRBJ2-1; size: -; CDR3: CSVDLGRSSYNEQFF; DNA: TGCAGCGTTGATCTCGGGAGGAGCTCCTACAATGAGCAGTTCTTC
D: -; V: TRBV7-9; J: TRBJ2-7; size: -; CDR3: CASSSGSTGKQYF; DNA: TGTGCCAGCAGCTCTGGAAGTACAGGGAAGCAGTACTTC
D: TRBD1; V: TRBV15; J: TRBJ1-5; size: -; CDR3: CATSTDRDSVNQPQHF; DNA: TGTGCCACCAGCACCGACCGGGACAGCGTCAATCAGCCCCAGCATTTT
D: TRBD1; V: TRBV10-3; J: TRBJ2-7; size: -; CDR3: CAILGQGQNEQYF; DNA: TGTGCCATCCTGGGACAGGGACAAAACGAGCAGTACTTC
D: TRBD2; V: TRBV28; J: TRBJ2-3; size: -; CDR3: CASSQRRPQIAGWTDTQYF; DNA: TGTGCCAGCAGTCAACGCCGACCTCAAATAGCGGGATGGACAGATACGCAGTATTTT
D: -; V: TRBV2; J: TRBJ1-1; size: -; CDR3: CASSKGPGMNTEAFF; DNA: TGTGCCAGCAGTAAAGGTCCGGGGATGAACACTGAAGCTTTCTTT
D: -; V: TRBV2; J: TRBJ2-2; size: -; CDR3: CASSGVAAGTGELFF; DNA: TGTGCCAGCAGTGGAGTAGCAGCCGGCACCGGGGAGCTGTTTTTT
D: TRBD1; V: TRBV19; J: TRBJ2-7; size: -; CDR3: CASSIQGARGEQYF; DNA: TGTGCCAGTAGCATACAGGGGGCACGTGGGGAGCAGTACTTC
D: -; V: TRBV7-9; J: TRBJ2-7; size: -; CDR3: CASSLDQSGYEQYF; DNA: TGTGCCAGCAGCTTAGATCAATCAGGTTACGAGCAGTACTTC
D: TRBD1; V: TRBV19; J: TRBJ1-5; size: -; CDR3: CASSIYQGAPPNQPQHF; DNA: TGTGCCAGTAGTATCTACCAGGGGGCCCCGCCTAATCAGCCCCAGCATTTT
D: TRBD2; V: TRBV7-3; J: TRBJ2-7; size: few; CDR3: CASSLDSGSYEQYF; DNA: TGTGCCAGCAGCTTGGATAGCGGGAGTTACGAGCAGTACTTC
D: TRBD2; V: TRBV25-1; J: TRBJ2-1; size: -; CDR3: CASSESRLAGYNEQFF; DNA: TGTGCCAGCAGTGAGTCAAGACTAGCGGGGTACAATGAGCAGTTCTTC
D: TRBD2; V: TRBV28; J: TRBJ2-3; size: -; CDR3: CASSPPGVVAGDADTQYF; DNA: TGTGCCAGCAGTCCCCCAGGGGTGGTAGCGGGAGATGCAGATACGCAGTATTTT
D: TRBD2; V: TRBV28; J: TRBJ2-1; size: once; CDR3: CASSFPSSRTSGEQFF; DNA: TGTGCCAGCAGTTTCCCCTCGTCCCGGACTAGCGGTGAGCAGTTCTTC
D: -; V: TRBV11-2; J: TRBJ1-1; size: -; CDR3: CASRKERVNTEAFF; DNA: TGTGCCAGCAGAAAAGAGAGGGTTAACACTGAAGCTTTCTTT
D: TRBD1; V: TRBV5-5; J: TRBJ1-4; size: -; CDR3: CASSWISTGGSATNEKLFF; DNA: TGTGCCAGCAGCTGGATCTCGACAGGGGGCTCTGCAACTAATGAAAAACTGTTTTTT
D: TRBD1; V: TRBV7-8; J: TRBJ2-7; size: -; CDR3: CASTPGGRYEQYF; DNA: TGTGCCAGCACCCCAGGGGGCAGATACGAGCAGTACTTC
D: -; V: TRBV2; J: TRBJ2-4; size: -; CDR3: CASSGQNIQYF; DNA: TGTGCCAGCAGTGGACAGAACATTCAGTACTTC
D: -; V: TRBV25-1; J: TRBJ1-4; size: -; CDR3: CASSGTGLSNEKLFF; DNA: TGTGCCAGCAGTGGAACAGGGTTAAGTAATGAAAAACTGTTTTTT
D: -; V: TRBV24-1; J: TRBJ2-1; size: -; CDR3: CATSDLGRLAWHNEQFF; DNA: TGTGCCACCAGTGATTTAGGAAGGCTAGCGTGGCACAATGAGCAGTTCTTC
D: TRBD1; V: TRBV6-6; J: TRBJ2-5; size: -; CDR3: CASSSDRGETQYF; DNA: TGTGCCAGCAGTTCGGACAGGGGTGAGACCCAGTACTTC
D: TRBD1; V: TRBV28; J: TRBJ1-5; size: -; CDR3: CASSPRSLRGTGAKFSNQPQHF; DNA: TGTGCCAGCAGCCCGAGGAGTTTAAGGGGGACAGGGGCCAAGTTTAGCAATCAGCCCCAGCATTTT
D: TRBD1; V: TRBV20-1; J: TRBJ1-5; size: -; CDR3: CSASDRGYQPQHF; DNA: TGCAGTGCTAGTGACAGGGGCTATCAGCCCCAGCATTTT
D: TRBD2; V: TRBV5-5; J: TRBJ2-4; size: many; CDR3: CASSLQRGSKNIQYF; DNA: TGTGCCAGCAGCTTGCAGCGGGGTTCCAAAAACATTCAGTACTTC
D: TRBD2; V: TRBV24-1; J: TRBJ2-2; size: -; CDR3: CATRETSGRKRTGELFF; DNA: TGTGCCACCAGGGAAACTAGCGGGAGGAAGAGGACCGGGGAGCTGTTTTTT
D: -; V: TRBV27; J: TRBJ1-5; size: few; CDR3: CASSPNSFQPQHF; DNA: TGTGCCAGCAGCCCGAACAGCTTTCAGCCCCAGCATTTT
D: -; V: TRBV6-2/TRBV6-3; J: TRBJ2-1; size: -; CDR3: CASSYSGRGSSYNEQFF; DNA: TGTGCCAGCAGTTACTCTGGGCGGGGAAGCTCCTACAATGAGCAGTTCTTC
D: -; V: TRBV6-2/TRBV6-3; J: TRBJ2-1; size: -; CDR3: CASSSSVEQFF; DNA: TGTGCCAGCAGTTCCAGTGTTGAGCAGTTCTTC
D: -; V: TRBV6-5; J: TRBJ2-2; size: -; CDR3: CASRKFGVVTGELFF; DNA: TGTGCCAGCAGGAAATTCGGAGTCGTCACCGGGGAGCTGTTTTTT
D: -; V: TRBV24-1; J: TRBJ1-2; size: -; CDR3: CATSAPAGEGGYGYTF; DNA: TGTGCCACCAGTGCCCCCGCGGGAGAGGGCGGATATGGCTACACCTTC
D: -; V: TRBV7-2; J: TRBJ2-1; size: once; CDR3: CASSLWDFSSYNEQFF; DNA: TGTGCCAGCAGCTTATGGGACTTCAGCTCCTACAATGAGCAGTTCTTC
D: TRBD2; V: TRBV3-1/TRBV3-2; J: TRBJ2-7; size: -; CDR3: CASSQEPPPKRAGPRPHEQYF; DNA: TGTGCCAGCAGCCAAGAACCCCCCCCTAAGCGAGCGGGACCCCGCCCCCACGAGCAGTACTTC
D: -; V: TRBV27; J: TRBJ1-1; size: -; CDR3: CASRTRAGGTEAFF; DNA: TGTGCCAGCAGGACCCGGGCGGGGGGCACTGAAGCTTTCTTT
D: -; V: TRBV30; J: TRBJ2-1; size: -; CDR3: CAWSVRDNEQFF; DNA: TGTGCCTGGAGTGTACGGGACAATGAGCAGTTCTTC
D: -; V: TRBV24-1; J: TRBJ2-2; size: -; CDR3: CATSDFQTINTGELFF; DNA: TGTGCCACCAGTGATTTCCAGACAATTAACACCGGGGAGCTGTTTTTT
D: TRBD1; V: TRBV13; J: TRBJ2-7; size: few; CDR3: CASSKGQGAGLEQYF; DNA: TGTGCCAGCAGCAAGGGACAGGGGGCCGGCCTCGAGCAGTACTTC
D: -; V: TRBV3-1/TRBV3-2; J: TRBJ1-2; size: -; CDR3: CASSQQDRGGKGYTF; DNA: TGTGCCAGCAGCCAACAAGACCGGGGGGGCAAAGGCTACACCTTC
D: TRBD2; V: TRBV4-1; J: TRBJ2-7; size: -; CDR3: CASSLAIRTSGSYEQYF; DNA: TGCGCCAGCAGCCTGGCAATACGGACTAGCGGGTCCTACGAGCAGTACTTC
D: -; V: TRBV2; J: TRBJ2-5; size: -; CDR3: CASSELGRSRGETQYF; DNA: TGTGCCAGCAGTGAACTGGGCCGATCCCGGGGAGAGACCCAGTACTTC
D: TRBD1; V: TRBV19; J: TRBJ1-2; size: -; CDR3: CASRSGGAYGYTF; DNA: TGTGCCAGCCGCTCAGGGGGCGCTTATGGCTACACCTTC
D: TRBD1; V: TRBV6-4; J: TRBJ1-5; size: -; CDR3: CASSRDRDQPQHF; DNA: TGTGCCAGCAGTAGGGACAGGGATCAGCCCCAGCATTTT
D: -; V: TRBV6-1; J: TRBJ1-2; size: -; CDR3: CASSEALLADGYTF; DNA: TGTGCCAGCAGTGAAGCGCTTCTGGCCGATGGCTACACCTTC
D: TRBD1; V: TRBV6-5; J: TRBJ2-2; size: -; CDR3: CASRDRAGTGELFF; DNA: TGTGCCAGCAGGGACAGGGCGGGAACCGGGGAGCTGTTTTTT
D: -; V: TRBV18; J: TRBJ2-3; size: -; CDR3: CASSPRAGRTDTQYF; DNA: TGTGCCAGCTCCCCTCGGGCGGGACGCACAGATACGCAGTATTTT